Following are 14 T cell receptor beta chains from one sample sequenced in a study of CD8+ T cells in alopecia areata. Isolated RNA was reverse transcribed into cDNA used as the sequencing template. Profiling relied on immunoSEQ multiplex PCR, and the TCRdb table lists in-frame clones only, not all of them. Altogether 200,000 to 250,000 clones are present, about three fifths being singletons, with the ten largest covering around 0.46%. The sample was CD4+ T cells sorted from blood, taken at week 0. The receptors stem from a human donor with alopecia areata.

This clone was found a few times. CDR3 nucleotides: TGCGCCAGCAGCCACGGGCTGGGGACAGGGGTTGGCAAAAACATTCAGTACTTC. It encodes CASSHGLGTGVGKNIQYF. The chain uses TRBV5-1 and TRBJ2-4, with 10 bases identical to TRBD1. Unmatched junction bases numbered 13, after V lost 4 bases and J lost 3 bases. The CDR3 has 18 amino acids. CDR1 is SGHRS, CDR2 YFSETQ, per germline.

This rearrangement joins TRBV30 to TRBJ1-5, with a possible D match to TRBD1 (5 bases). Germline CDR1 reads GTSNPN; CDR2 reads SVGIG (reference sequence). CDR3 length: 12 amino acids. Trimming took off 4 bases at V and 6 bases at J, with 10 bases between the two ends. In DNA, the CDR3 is TGTGCCTGGAATGCGGGGGGTCAGCCCCAGCATTTT. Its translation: CAWNAGGQPQHF.

CDR3 in DNA: TGTGCCTGGAGTGTCAAGGTAGCCATATATTTT. It yields the protein CAWSVKVAIYF. The chain recombines TRBV30 with TRBJ1-3; D is uncertain. The CDR3 totals 11 residues. CDR1 GTSNPN and CDR2 SVGIG come from the germline V gene (reference sequence). Trimming shortened V by 0 bases and J by 11 bases, and 8 bases separated the two germline ends.

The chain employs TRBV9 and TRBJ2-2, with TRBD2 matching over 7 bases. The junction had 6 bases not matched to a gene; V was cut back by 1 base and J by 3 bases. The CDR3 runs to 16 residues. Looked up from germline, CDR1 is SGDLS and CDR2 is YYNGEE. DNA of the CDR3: TGTGCCAGCAGCGTACCTGCGGGAGCTCACACCGGGGAGCTGTTTTTT. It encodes CASSVPAGAHTGELFF.

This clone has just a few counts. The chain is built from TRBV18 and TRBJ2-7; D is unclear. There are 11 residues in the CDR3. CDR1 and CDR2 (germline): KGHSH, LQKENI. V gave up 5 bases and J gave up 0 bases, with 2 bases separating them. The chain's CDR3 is CASSSSYEQYF. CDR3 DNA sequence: TGTGCCAGCTCATCCTCCTACGAGCAGTACTTC.

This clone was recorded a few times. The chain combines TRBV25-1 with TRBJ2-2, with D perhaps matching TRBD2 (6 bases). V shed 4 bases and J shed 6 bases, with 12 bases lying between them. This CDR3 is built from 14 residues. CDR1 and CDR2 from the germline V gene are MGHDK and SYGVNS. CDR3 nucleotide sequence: TGTGCCAGCAGTGGGCTCGGGGGATCCGGGGAGCTGTTTTTT. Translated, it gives CASSGLGGSGELFF.

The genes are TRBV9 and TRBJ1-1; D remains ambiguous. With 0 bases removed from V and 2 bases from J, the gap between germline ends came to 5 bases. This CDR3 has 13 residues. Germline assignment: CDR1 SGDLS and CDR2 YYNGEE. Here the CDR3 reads CASSVDGNTEAFF. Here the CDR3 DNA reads TGTGCCAGCAGCGTAGATGGTAACACTGAAGCTTTCTTT.

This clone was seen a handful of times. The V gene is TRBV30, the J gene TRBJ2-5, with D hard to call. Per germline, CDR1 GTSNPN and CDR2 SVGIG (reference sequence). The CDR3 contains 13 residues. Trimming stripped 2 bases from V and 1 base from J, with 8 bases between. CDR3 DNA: TGTGCCTGGAGTTGGCAGCCCCAAGAGACCCAGTACTTC. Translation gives CAWSWQPQETQYF.

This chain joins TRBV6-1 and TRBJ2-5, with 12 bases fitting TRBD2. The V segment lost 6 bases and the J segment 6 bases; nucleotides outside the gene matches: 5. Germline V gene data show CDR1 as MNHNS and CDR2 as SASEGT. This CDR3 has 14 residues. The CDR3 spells CASSATSGRKTQYF. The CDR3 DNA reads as TGTGCCAGCAGCGCAACTAGCGGGAGGAAGACCCAGTACTTC.

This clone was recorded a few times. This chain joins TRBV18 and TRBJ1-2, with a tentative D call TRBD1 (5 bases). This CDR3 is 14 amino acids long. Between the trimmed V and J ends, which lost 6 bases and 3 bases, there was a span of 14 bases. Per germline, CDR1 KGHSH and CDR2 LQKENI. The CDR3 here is CASSPGGIDYGYTF. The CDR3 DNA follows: TGTGCCAGCTCCCCGGGGGGGATCGACTATGGCTACACCTTC. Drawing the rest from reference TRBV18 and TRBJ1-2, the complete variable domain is NAGVMQNPRHLVRRRGQEARLRCSPMKGHSHVYWYRQLPEEGLKFMVYLQKENIIDESGMPKERFSAEFPKEGPSILRIQQVVRGDSAAYFCASSPGGIDYGYTFGSGTRLTVV.

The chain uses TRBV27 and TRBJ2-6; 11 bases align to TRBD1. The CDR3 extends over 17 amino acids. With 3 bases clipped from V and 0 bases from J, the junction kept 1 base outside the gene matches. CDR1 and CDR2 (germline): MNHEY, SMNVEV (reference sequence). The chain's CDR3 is CASSLGTGGSGANVLTF. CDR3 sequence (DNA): TGTGCCAGCAGTTTGGGGACAGGGGGCTCTGGGGCCAACGTCCTGACTTTC.

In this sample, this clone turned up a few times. CDR3 sequence (DNA): TGCAGCGTTAGGAACAGGCGACAGGGTACCAAAAACATTCAGTACTTC. Translated: CSVRNRRQGTKNIQYF. J is TRBJ2-4 and V is TRBV29-1; 7 positions match TRBD1. The CDR3 totals 16 residues. The V gene's germline CDR1 is SQVTM and CDR2 ANQGSEA. J lost 2 bases, V lost 5 bases, and 12 bases had no gene match.

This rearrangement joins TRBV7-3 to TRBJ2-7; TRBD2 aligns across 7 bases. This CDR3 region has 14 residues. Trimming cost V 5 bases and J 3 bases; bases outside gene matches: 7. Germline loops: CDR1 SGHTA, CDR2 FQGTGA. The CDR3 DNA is TGTGCCAGCAGCCCGGGGGGACTTAACTACGAGCAGTACTTC. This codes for CASSPGGLNYEQYF.

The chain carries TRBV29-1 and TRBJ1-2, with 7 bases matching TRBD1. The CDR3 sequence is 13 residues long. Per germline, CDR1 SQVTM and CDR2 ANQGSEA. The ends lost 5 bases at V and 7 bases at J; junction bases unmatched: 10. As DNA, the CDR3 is TGCAGCGTTCAGAGGACAGGATCTTTTGGCTACACCTTC. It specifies CSVQRTGSFGYTF.